The next 22 T cell receptor beta chains were all read from a single sample in a study of cytomegalovirus exposure and HLA in healthy donors. The PCR had 60 Vbeta and 13 Jbeta primers. Data came from immunoSEQ multiplex PCR; TCRdb stores just in-frame clones and leaves some out. The profile shows about 130,000 clones, 82% of them singletons. The sample was PBMCs. These TCRs come from a boy aged 10-17 years in good health and CMV-seronegative.

V and J are TRBV7-2 and TRBJ2-5; TRBD2 matches 14 bases. The CDR3 has 18 amino acids. The germline V gene encodes CDR1 SGHTA and CDR2 FQGNSA. With 5 bases clipped from V and 5 bases from J, the junction kept 13 bases outside the gene matches. The CDR3 protein is CASSLSMTSGRAQETQYF. The CDR3 DNA reads TGTGCCAGCAGCCTTTCGATGACTAGCGGGAGGGCCCAGGAGACCCAGTACTTC.

V is TRBV7-9 and J is TRBJ1-3; 8 bases fit TRBD1. The CDR3 consists of 14 residues. Germline trimming cut 5 bases from V and 3 bases from J; bases unmatched to any gene: 3. Germline CDR1 is SEHNR and CDR2 is FQNEAQ (reference sequence). The CDR3 region is CASSRTGLGNTIYF. CDR3 in DNA: TGTGCCAGCAGCCGGACAGGGCTTGGAAACACCATATATTTT.

The rearrangement uses TRBV2 and TRBJ2-3, with 11 bases that match TRBD2. CDR3 length equals 15 residues. V was pared by 4 bases and J by 2 bases, with 2 bases of the junction left unmatched. CDR1 and CDR2 (germline): SNHLY, FYNNEI. CDR3 in amino acids: CASSGTSGSTDTQYF. CDR3 DNA: TGTGCCAGCAGTGGGACTAGCGGGTCCACAGATACGCAGTATTTT.

V is TRBV9 and J is TRBJ2-1, with TRBD2 identical over 9 bases. The CDR3 contains 15 residues. J gave up 5 bases and V 4 bases, and 7 bases lay outside the gene matches. Germline loops: CDR1 SGDLS, CDR2 YYNGEE. CDR3 in amino acids: CASSKTSGPNNEQFF. CDR3 in DNA: TGTGCCAGCAGCAAAACTAGCGGGCCTAACAATGAGCAGTTCTTC. Filled out from reference TRBV9 and TRBJ2-1, the complete variable domain reads DSGVTQTPKHLITATGQRVTLRCSPRSGDLSVYWYQQSLDQGLQFLIQYYNGEERAKGNILERFSAQQFPDLHSELNLSSLELGDSALYFCASSKTSGPNNEQFFGPGTRLTVL.

The J gene is TRBJ2-5, the V gene TRBV6-6; D may be TRBD1 (6 bases). Judging by the DNA end, TRBJ2-7 fits better; the J call may be wrong. In germline, CDR1 is MNHNY, CDR2 SVGAGI (reference sequence). There are 13 residues in the CDR3. The CDR3 bases are TGTGCCAGCAGTTTCCGGGACAACTACGAGCAGTACTTC. Protein: CASSFRDNYEQYF.

About this clone itself: The junction differs from germline at one of its ends, possibly a read error. The chain is built from TRBV4-3 and TRBJ2-3, with TRBD2 matching over 8 bases. CDR3 length: 17 amino acids. Germline V gene sequence: CDR1 LGHNA, CDR2 YSLEER. DNA of the CDR3: TGCGCCAGCAGCCAAGTTAAAGCGGGAGACGTCACAGGTACGCAGTATTTT. Translating gives CASSQVKAGDVTGTQYF.

The chain carries TRBV5-1 and TRBJ2-5; 10 positions agree with TRBD1. Germline loops: CDR1 SGHRS, CDR2 YFSETQ. The CDR3 is 14 amino acids. Trimming removed 4 bases from V and 2 bases from J; junction bases left unmatched: 2. Written as DNA, the CDR3 is TGCGCCAGCAGCCGGGACAGGGGACAAGAGACCCAGTACTTC. It encodes CASSRDRGQETQYF.

The chain recombines TRBV19 with TRBJ2-5; 10 bases map to TRBD2. Germline loops: CDR1 LNHDA, CDR2 SQIVND (reference sequence). The CDR3 loop spans 15 amino acids. The V and J ends lost 5 bases and 5 bases, in that order; junction bases with no gene match: 8. The CDR3 loop is CASSGSTSGFETQYF. The CDR3 region has the DNA TGTGCCAGTAGTGGGTCGACTAGCGGGTTCGAGACCCAGTACTTC. Complete variable domain (other parts from reference TRBV19 and TRBJ2-5): DGGITQSPKYLFRKEGQNVTLSCEQNLNHDAMYWYRQDPGQGLRLIYYSQIVNDFQKGDIAEGYSVSREKKESFPLTVTSAQKNPTAFYLCASSGSTSGFETQYFGPGTRLLVL.

This chain joins TRBV5-1 and TRBJ1-1; 9 bases map to TRBD1. The J segment lost 0 bases and the V segment lost 5 bases, leaving 8 bases of the junction unmatched. Germline-derived CDR1 and CDR2 are SGHRS and YFSETQ. The CDR3 is made up of 16 amino acids. The CDR3 loop is CASRTGTGYLNTEAFF. The CDR3 DNA reads as TGCGCCAGCAGGACCGGGACAGGGTATTTGAACACTGAAGCTTTCTTT.

J is TRBJ2-3 and V is TRBV10-3; no firm D call. The germline V gene has CDR1 ENHRY and CDR2 SYGVKD. The CDR3 sequence is 11 residues long. Trimming removed 4 bases from V and 12 bases from J, with 11 bases in between. The CDR3 sequence: CAISASGIQYF. The CDR3, as DNA: TGTGCCATCAGTGCCTCCGGTATACAGTATTTT.

This clone has only one observation. The V and J genes are TRBV6-5 and TRBJ2-1; D possibly corresponds to TRBD2 (5 bases). V was trimmed by 0 bases and J by 6 bases, leaving 15 bases between them. CDR3 length: 16 amino acids. The germline CDR1 and CDR2 sequences are MNHEY and SVGAGI. The CDR3 DNA reads TGTGCCAGCAGTTACTCGAGAGGGCTGGCCCTCAATGAGCAGTTCTTC. Translated, it gives CASSYSRGLALNEQFF.

In its sample, this clone was seen a few times. CDR3 coding DNA: TGTGCCAGCAGCTTTTTGGGGACTTCACAAGAGACCCAGTACTTC. It specifies CASSFLGTSQETQYF. The chain recombines TRBV7-9 with TRBJ2-5, with a weak D call TRBD2 (6 bases). The V end was cut by 3 bases, the J end by 2 bases, with 13 bases between. Germline values: CDR1 SEHNR, CDR2 FQNEAQ (reference sequence). The CDR3 length is 15 residues.

The gene calls are TRBV11-2 and TRBJ1-1, with 12 bases identical to TRBD1. J lost 5 bases, V lost 4 bases, and 11 bases had no gene match. Germline V lookup: CDR1 SGHAT, CDR2 FQNNGV. The CDR3 has 17 amino acids. CDR3: CASSYSGTGGVRTEAFF. Here the CDR3 DNA reads TGTGCCAGCAGCTACTCCGGGACAGGGGGCGTTAGGACTGAAGCTTTCTTT. The entire variable domain, with the rest obtained from reference TRBV11-2 and TRBJ1-1, is as follows: EAGVAQSPRYKIIEKRQSVAFWCNPISGHATLYWYQQILGQGPKLLIQFQNNGVVDDSQLPKDRFSAERLKGVDSTLKIQPAKLEDSAVYLCASSYSGTGGVRTEAFFGQGTRLTVV.

This chain uses TRBV25-1 with TRBJ1-2, with 9 positions matching TRBD1. This CDR3 contains 14 residues. The V and J ends lost 1 base and 6 bases, in that order; junction bases with no gene match: 3. Germline assignment: CDR1 MGHDK and CDR2 SYGVNS. The CDR3 sequence is CASSELGQGHGYTF. The CDR3 DNA sequence: TGTGCCAGCAGTGAATTGGGACAGGGCCATGGCTACACCTTC.

V is TRBV27 and J is TRBJ2-1, with 7 nucleotides matching TRBD2. The CDR3 runs 15 residues. V lost 1 base and J lost 5; bases outside the gene matches: 5. CDR1 is MNHEY, CDR2 SMNVEV, per germline (reference sequence). Here the CDR3 DNA reads TGTGCCAGCAGTTTATTGGGGCGGGGGAACAATGAGCAGTTCTTC. Translation gives CASSLLGRGNNEQFF.

The gene calls are TRBV5-1 and TRBJ2-1; 10 nucleotides align to TRBD2. CDR3 size: 15 residues. The V segment lost 5 bases and the J segment 7 bases; nucleotides outside the gene matches: 9. Germline CDR1 SGHRS, CDR2 YFSETQ. The CDR3 spells CASRYSGRRWNEQFF. CDR3 sequence (DNA): TGCGCCAGCAGGTATAGCGGGAGGAGGTGGAATGAGCAGTTCTTC. The full variable domain, in which reference TRBV5-1 and TRBJ2-1 provide the parts outside the CDR3, is KAGVTQTPRYLIKTRGQQVTLSCSPISGHRSVSWYQQTPGQGLQFLFEYFSETQRNKGNFPGRFSGRQFSNSRSEMNVSTLELGDSALYLCASRYSGRRWNEQFFGPGTRLTVL.

This clone was seen only once. The genes are TRBV21-1 and TRBJ2-3; TRBD1 reflects the table's D call only, with no check against the DNA. TRBV21-1 corresponds to a pseudogene. The CDR3 is 16 amino acids. In DNA form, the CDR3 reads TGTGCCAGCAGCAAAAAGGGACACCCATCCACAGATACGCAGTATTTT. It specifies CASSKKGHPSTDTQYF.

The genes are TRBV5-1 and TRBJ2-3; 7 nucleotides line up with TRBD2. The CDR3 contains 14 residues. Trimming cost V 7 bases and J 4 bases; bases outside gene matches: 9. Germline CDR1 and CDR2: SGHRS and YFSETQ. CDR3 residues: CASVGTNPPDTQYF. The CDR3 DNA follows: TGCGCCAGCGTCGGGACTAACCCCCCAGATACGCAGTATTTT.

The rearrangement uses TRBV29-1 and TRBJ1-1; TRBD1 is a possible D gene (6 bases). The length of the CDR3 is 16 residues. The V gene lost 6 bases and the J gene lost 5 bases, with 25 bases spanning the gap. Germline V lookup: CDR1 SQVTM, CDR2 ANQGSEA. DNA for the CDR3: TGCAGCGTAGGAGGATTAGTCCCCAGGGGTGGGACTGAAGCTTTCTTT. It specifies CSVGGLVPRGGTEAFF.

The chain combines TRBV9 with TRBJ2-7; D is uncertain. Trimming removed 4 bases at V and 0 bases at J, with 8 bases between. There are 13 residues in the CDR3. CDR1 is SGDLS and CDR2 is YYNGEE in the germline V gene. CDR3 sequence: CASSRGSSYEQYF. CDR3 bases: TGTGCCAGCAGCCGCGGAAGCTCCTACGAGCAGTACTTC.

CDR3 in DNA: TGTGCCAGCAGCATCCAGGGGGGGAACACTGAAGCTTTCTTT. This translates into CASSIQGGNTEAFF. The chain couples TRBV11-1 to TRBJ1-1, with TRBD1 matching 7 bases. CDR3 length: 14 amino acids. Trimming took 5 bases from V and 1 from J; bases not matched to a gene: 4. Germline assignment: CDR1 SGHAT and CDR2 FQDESV (reference sequence). Based on the CDR3 plus reference TRBV11-1 and TRBJ1-1, the full variable domain is EAEVAQSPRYKITEKSQAVAFWCDPISGHATLYWYRQILGQGPELLVQFQDESVVDDSQLPKDRFSAERLKGVDSTLKIQPAELGDSAMYLCASSIQGGNTEAFFGQGTRLTVV.

J is TRBJ2-1 and V is TRBV27; 12 positions agree with TRBD1. Germline V CDR1 and CDR2: MNHEY, SMNVEV (reference sequence). With V trimmed by 2 bases and J by 0 bases, 2 bases remained unmatched. This CDR3 is built from 17 residues. The CDR3 protein is CASSLGTGGASYNEQFF. The CDR3 DNA sequence: TGTGCCAGCAGTTTAGGGACAGGGGGCGCCTCCTACAATGAGCAGTTCTTC.